The 32 T cell receptor beta chains in this list originate from one sample, sequenced in a study of T-cell reconstitution after alpha-beta-depleted transplantation in children. As it was prepared, the TCRbeta library received unique molecular identifiers. Each CDR3 protein gets one entry after TCRdb re-called the PCR reads with MiXCR. Of fewer than 550,000 distinct CDR3 sequences in the sample, roughly an eighth were seen once. Sequenced material: PBMCs, mostly from graft donor cells, taken 180 days after TCRalphabeta/CD19-depleted stem cell transplant. These receptors originate from a female patient between 2 and 10 years old who had a stem cell transplant for aplastic anemia, so the T cells may come from the graft donor.

This clonotype was seen many times. This chain uses TRBV12-3 or TRBV12-4 with TRBJ2-6; D unresolved. V was trimmed by 8 bases and J by 0 bases, leaving 8 bases between them. The CDR3 runs to 14 residues. The CDR3 bases are TGTGCCAGCTTAGAACGCTCTGGGGCCAACGTCCTGACTTTC. Encoded protein: CASLERSGANVLTF.

This chain joins TRBV29-1 and TRBJ2-2; TRBD1 is a possible D gene (6 bases). CDR3 length: 12 residues. The germline V gene has CDR1 SQVTM and CDR2 ANQGSEA. V dropped 4 bases and J dropped 4 bases, with 7 bases sitting between them. Written as DNA, the CDR3 is TGCAGCGTTGCCAGGGGCACCGGGGAGCTGTTTTTT. Translation gives CSVARGTGELFF.

V and J are TRBV10-2 and TRBJ2-7; D is uncertain. Germline V gene sequence: CDR1 WSHSY, CDR2 SAAADI. V was shortened by 5 bases and J by 3 bases, with 8 bases between the two germline ends. This CDR3 spans 12 amino acids. This CDR3 reads CASSYNNYEQYV. The CDR3 DNA is TGCGCCAGCAGTTACAATAACTACGAGCAGTACGTC.

This clonotype showed up many times. The chain has TRBV29-1 and TRBJ1-1; no reliable D call. The germline CDR1 and CDR2 sequences are SQVTM and ANQGSEA. The CDR3 is 14 residues long. V dropped 4 bases and J dropped 4 bases, with 16 bases sitting between them. CDR3 coding DNA: TGCAGCGTTGCTTCCCCGGTGGCGGGCACTGAAGCTTTCTTT. Translated: CSVASPVAGTEAFF.

In this sample, this clonotype turned up a few times. DNA of the CDR3: TGTGCCAGCAGTCTTAAGGGTGGCTCCTACGAGCAGTACTTC. Its translation is CASSLKGGSYEQYF. The J gene is TRBJ2-7, the V gene TRBV12-3 or TRBV12-4; no clear D gene. The CDR3 runs 14 residues. V was trimmed by 5 bases and J by 0 bases, leaving 11 bases between them.

This clonotype was seen a handful of times. This sequence joins TRBV24-1 and TRBJ2-2; TRBD1 matches 9 bases. Germline CDR1 reads KGHDR; CDR2 reads SFDVKD. This CDR3 comprises 14 residues. Trimming cost V 4 bases and J 6 bases; bases outside gene matches: 2. As DNA, the CDR3 is TGTGCCACCAGTGAATGGACAGGGGCCGGGGAGCTGTTTTTT. Translated: CATSEWTGAGELFF.

This clonotype has ten or more counts. The chain uses TRBV6-1 and TRBJ2-5; no clear D gene. The CDR3 totals 16 residues. V lost 6 bases and J 4 bases, leaving 21 bases between the germline ends. The germline CDR1 and CDR2 sequences are MNHNS and SASEGT. The DNA for the CDR3 is TGTGCCAGCAGCCCGGTTAGGGTACAATTGGGAGAGACCCAGTACTTC. Translating gives CASSPVRVQLGETQYF.

The chain uses TRBV7-9 and TRBJ2-7; D gene uncertain. V lost 0 bases to trimming and J lost 2 bases, with 8 bases between them. Germline CDR1 is SEHNR and CDR2 is FQNEAQ (reference sequence). The CDR3 is made up of 14 amino acids. CDR3 DNA: TGTGCCAGCAGCTTAGCGGACGGTCCCTACGAGCAGTACGTC. This gives the protein CASSLADGPYEQYV.

This clonotype was observed a handful of times. The CDR3 sequence is CGKRGGDRKSEQYV. The CDR3 DNA follows: TGTGGCAAGAGGGGGGGGGACAGGAAAAGCGAGCAGTACGTC. The chain is built from TRBV7-2 and TRBJ2-7; D is perhaps TRBD1 (8 bases). This CDR3 is built from 14 residues. CDR1 is SGHTA, CDR2 FQGNSA, per germline.

A single count supports this clonotype. J is TRBJ2-1 and V is TRBV28; D remains ambiguous. Germline loops: CDR1 MDHEN, CDR2 SYDVKM. The CDR3 sequence is 14 residues long. Trimming removed 5 bases at V and 4 bases at J, with 12 bases between. CDR3 sequence (DNA): TGTGCCAGCAGTCACCCGACTGCTTACAATGAGCAGTTCTTC. It specifies CASSHPTAYNEQFF. Supplemented by reference TRBV28 and TRBJ2-1, the full variable domain reads DVKVTQSSRYLVKRTGEKVFLECVQDMDHENMFWYRQDPGLGLRLIYFSYDVKMKEKGDIPEGYSVSREKKERFSLILESASTNQTSMYLCASSHPTAYNEQFFGPGTRLTVL.

This chain links TRBV28 with TRBJ1-3, with D perhaps matching TRBD1 (5 bases). V was shortened by 3 bases and J by 0 bases, with 9 bases between the two germline ends. Germline assignment: CDR1 MDHEN and CDR2 SYDVKM. The CDR3 is 15 amino acids. The CDR3 loop is CASSLGRASGNTIYF. In DNA form, the CDR3 reads TGTGCCAGCAGTTTGGGACGGGCCTCTGGAAACACCATATATTTT.

This clonotype was recorded a few times. The V call is TRBV6-2 or TRBV6-3, the J call TRBJ2-7; possible D gene TRBD2, 5 bases. This CDR3 comprises 11 residues. Trimming shortened V by 6 bases and J by 7 bases, and 10 bases separated the two germline ends. CDR1 MNHEY and CDR2 SVGEGT come from the germline V gene. The CDR3 coding sequence is TGTGCCAGCAGCGATCGAGGGGAGCAGTACGTC. Translating gives CASSDRGEQYV.

The gene calls are TRBV12-3 or TRBV12-4 and TRBJ2-2; 11 bases are shared with TRBD2. Losses at the gene ends were 6 bases for V and 1 base for J; bases not matched to a gene: 13. This CDR3 region has 19 residues. DNA for the CDR3: TGTGCCAGCAGAAAACCGGGACTAGCGGTTCTCGGGAACACCGGGGAGCTGTTTTTT. As protein: CASRKPGLAVLGNTGELFF.

This clonotype came up many times. CDR3 sequence reads: CSARRSSGVAKNIQYF. CDR3 bases: TGCAGTGCTAGACGTTCTAGCGGAGTAGCCAAAAACATTCAGTACTTC. The chain joins TRBV20-1 to TRBJ2-4; 7 nucleotides align to TRBD2. J gave up 0 bases and V 2 bases, and 7 bases lay outside the gene matches. The CDR3 is 16 residues long. Germline V lookup: CDR1 DFQATT, CDR2 SNEGSKA (reference sequence).

This chain links TRBV7-9 with TRBJ2-2, with 7 positions matching TRBD2. This CDR3 contains 14 residues. Germline V gene lookup returns CDR1 SEHNR and CDR2 FQNEAQ (reference sequence). The trim removed 5 bases at V and 3 bases at J, leaving 3 bases unmatched. The CDR3 is CASSRGGDTGELFF. The CDR3 coding sequence is TGTGCCAGCAGCAGGGGAGGGGACACCGGGGAGCTGTTTTTT. Using reference TRBV7-9 and TRBJ2-2 for the parts outside the CDR3, the full variable domain is DTGVSQNPRHKITKRGQNVTFRCDPISEHNRLYWYRQTLGQGPEFLTYFQNEAQLEKSRLLSDRFSAERPKGSFSTLEIQRTEQGDSAMYLCASSRGGDTGELFFGEGSRLTVL.

In this sample, this clonotype turned up many times. The V gene is TRBV4-3, the J gene TRBJ2-2; D is ambiguous. The V gene's germline CDR1 is LGHNA and CDR2 YSLEER. The CDR3 spans 15 residues. V was clipped by 1 base and J by 1 base, with 7 bases between them. The CDR3 nucleotides read TGCGCCAGCAGCCAAGGCTCCGGGAACACCGGGGAGCTGTTTTTT. Its protein product is CASSQGSGNTGELFF.

The chain joins TRBV5-1 to TRBJ2-5; D is undetermined. Trimming pared 2 bases from V and 4 bases from J, leaving 12 bases between. The CDR3 has 14 amino acids. Germline lookup yields CDR1 SGHRS and CDR2 YFSETQ. DNA for the CDR3: TGCGCCAGCAGCTTTAACGGCGGAGCAGAGACCCAGTACTTC. Residues: CASSFNGGAETQYF.

This clonotype was seen only a few times. V is TRBV5-4 and J is TRBJ2-7; possible D gene TRBD2, 5 bases. The CDR3 spans 14 residues. The germline V and J ends were trimmed by 2 bases and 0 bases, with 9 bases remaining between them. Germline V gene lookup returns CDR1 SGHNT and CDR2 YYREEE (reference sequence). CDR3 protein: CASSLPGSSYEQYV. CDR3 nucleotide sequence: TGTGCCAGCAGCTTACCGGGGAGCTCCTACGAGCAGTACGTC.

This clonotype was picked up a small number of times. This chain joins TRBV20-1 and TRBJ2-1; the D gene is possibly TRBD2 (5 bases). The germline CDR1 and CDR2 sequences are DFQATT and SNEGSKA (reference sequence). The length of the CDR3 is 12 residues. The V and J ends lost 4 bases and 9 bases respectively, with 13 bases between them. In DNA, the CDR3 is TGCAGTGCTACCTTAGCGTACTCTGAGCAGTTCTTC. It yields the protein CSATLAYSEQFF.

This clonotype has more than one count but fewer than ten. This rearrangement joins TRBV5-5 to TRBJ1-1; D gene unclear. The CDR3 runs to 14 residues. Looked up from germline, CDR1 is SGHKS and CDR2 is YYEKEE (reference sequence). V lost 2 bases, J lost 0 bases, and 8 bases lay in between. CDR3 in DNA: TGTGCCAGCAGCTTTCTTCCCGTGAACACTGAAGCTTTCTTT. This codes for CASSFLPVNTEAFF.

CDR3 bases: TGCAGTGCTAGAGATTGGCAGCAAGAGACCCAGTACTTC. Translated: CSARDWQQETQYF. The chain joins TRBV20-1 to TRBJ2-5; no definite D call. CDR1 and CDR2 (germline): DFQATT, SNEGSKA (reference sequence). The CDR3 loop spans 13 amino acids. Trimming took off 0 bases at V and 2 bases at J, with 7 bases between the two ends.

The table lists this clonotype with a few counts. V is TRBV7-2 and J is TRBJ1-2; 8 bases agree with TRBD1. CDR3 length: 13 amino acids. Trimming removed 4 bases from V and 7 bases from J; junction bases left unmatched: 5. Looked up from germline, CDR1 is SGHTA and CDR2 is FQGNSA. Here the CDR3 DNA reads TGTGCCAGCAGCTGGACAGGGTGGAGTGGCTACACCTTC. Amino acid sequence: CASSWTGWSGYTF.

This chain uses TRBV5-1 with TRBJ2-7; 10 nucleotides line up with TRBD2. The junction had 11 bases not matched to a gene; V was cut back by 2 bases and J by 6 bases. This CDR3 spans 16 amino acids. The germline gives CDR1 SGHRS, CDR2 YFSETQ. In DNA, the CDR3 is TGCGCCAGCAGCTTTCGGACTAGCGGCGAATTGGGCGAGCAGTACTTC. Protein product: CASSFRTSGELGEQYF.

The J gene is TRBJ1-1, the V gene TRBV7-2; no firm D call. V lost 6 bases and J lost 6, with 11 bases in between. This CDR3 contains 12 residues. The germline gives CDR1 SGHTA, CDR2 FQGNSA. For the CDR3, the DNA is TGTGCCAGCAGTTATATAAGCGCTGAAGCTTTCTTT. This translates into CASSYISAEAFF.

The rearrangement links TRBV7-3 to TRBJ1-1; D may be TRBD1 (5 bases). Trimming shortened V by 3 bases and J by 1 base, and 12 bases separated the two germline ends. Germline assignment: CDR1 SGHTA and CDR2 FQGTGA. The CDR3 length is 15 residues. The CDR3 coding sequence is TGTGCCAGCAGCTTGGGGGGAAGCCAGAACACTGAAGCTTTCTTT. It encodes CASSLGGSQNTEAFF.

Only a few counts were recorded for this clonotype. The chain has TRBV20-1 and TRBJ1-5, with D possibly TRBD1 on 5 matching bases. Germline CDR1 reads DFQATT; CDR2 reads SNEGSKA (reference sequence). Deletions cut 5 bases from V and 3 bases from J, with 17 bases between. The CDR3 runs 15 residues. CDR3 nucleotide sequence: TGCAGTGCTGGGACTCCGGGACGGAACAATCAGCCCCAGCATTTT. Its translation is CSAGTPGRNNQPQHF.

This clonotype has a handful of counts. This chain uses TRBV24-1 with TRBJ2-5, with 13 bases lining up with TRBD2. The CDR3 has 19 amino acids. V gave up 4 bases and J gave up 6 bases; unmatched junction bases: 16. Germline CDR1 and CDR2: KGHDR and SFDVKD. In DNA form, the CDR3 reads TGTGCCACCAGTGACCTTCCCCCAACCGGGACTAGCGGGATAAAGACCCAGTACTTC. As protein: CATSDLPPTGTSGIKTQYF.

V gene TRBV6-1 combines with J gene TRBJ2-1; 9 bases agree with TRBD1. The V gene end was trimmed by 3 bases and the J gene end by 3 bases; junction bases not matched to a gene: 9. In germline, CDR1 is MNHNS, CDR2 SASEGT. This CDR3 spans 17 amino acids. The CDR3: CASSDRGGQGLYNEQFF. Written as DNA, the CDR3 is TGTGCCAGCAGTGATAGGGGGGGACAGGGACTCTACAATGAGCAGTTCTTC.

As regards this clonotype: Being one base from a much bigger clone, this may be a read error. The chain links TRBV5-1 to TRBJ2-3; D gene ambiguous. The CDR3 runs 14 residues. Germline CDR1 is SGHRS and CDR2 is YFSETQ. As DNA, the CDR3 is TGCGCCAGCAGCTTGGACAGCAACACAGATACGCGGTATTTT. Translated, it gives CASSLDSNTDTRYF.

In this sample, this clonotype turned up many times. The CDR3 here is CASYWNENTEAFF. CDR3 bases: TGTGCCAGCTACTGGAATGAGAACACTGAAGCTTTCTTT. The chain joins TRBV28 to TRBJ1-1, with D unclear. The V end lost 8 bases, the J end lost 1 base, and 11 bases lay between the germline ends. This CDR3 is 13 amino acids long. Germline V gene lookup returns CDR1 MDHEN and CDR2 SYDVKM.

In this sample, this clonotype turned up a few times. The chain joins TRBV6-2 or TRBV6-3 to TRBJ2-1, with 9 bases fitting TRBD2. With 2 bases clipped from V and 4 bases from J, the junction kept 6 bases outside the gene matches. CDR3 length equals 16 residues. Germline CDR1 reads MNHEY; CDR2 reads SVGEGT. CDR3 sequence reads: CASSYIMTSGYNEQFF. The CDR3 region has the DNA TGTGCCAGCAGTTACATAATGACTAGCGGTTACAATGAGCAGTTCTTC.

This clonotype came up a few times. This chain uses TRBV20-1 with TRBJ2-7; 12 nucleotides match TRBD2. With V trimmed by 4 bases and J by 6 bases, 10 bases remained unmatched. Germline lookup yields CDR1 DFQATT and CDR2 SNEGSKA (reference sequence). The CDR3 has 15 residues. This CDR3 is CSATTGLAGLGEQYV. The CDR3 DNA follows: TGCAGTGCTACAACCGGACTAGCGGGGCTGGGCGAGCAGTACGTC.